This T cell receptor (beta chain) was retrieved from a study of cytomegalovirus exposure and HLA in healthy donors. It was with 60 Vbeta and 13 Jbeta primers that the PCR ran. Measured with immunoSEQ multiplex PCR; TCRdb has only the in-frame clones, and not every one. The sample has around 200,000 clones, around 76% seen once. The study's findings and limits: According to the study, 180 or so TCR beta chains were cytomegalovirus-associated.

This CDR3 spans 17 amino acids. CDR1 MNHEY and CDR2 SMNVEV come from the germline V gene (reference sequence). Unmatched junction bases numbered 12, after V lost 5 bases and J lost 1 base. In the case of this clone: Its matching antigen is unknown.

This clonotype was obtained from a man between 35 and 55 years old in good health and CMV-seropositive. V usage is TRBV27 and J usage is TRBJ1-1, with 8 bases aligning to TRBD1. Sample: PBMCs. CDR3 sequence: CASSIRRQGLANTEAFF. The CDR3 bases are TGTGCCAGCAGTATCCGCCGACAGGGGCTGGCGAACACTGAAGCTTTCTTT.